This TCR beta chain was profiled in a study of cytomegalovirus exposure and HLA in healthy donors (dated by TCRdb to 2015 to 2018). For the study in its entirety: An earlier analysis of roughly 610 of the donors reported roughly 300 Gb of sequence data and 117 million unique TCR beta sequences obtained from 150 million to 200 million T cells. Approximately 330 gigabases of sequencing data and about 92 million unique TCR sequences made up an early release that covered around 640 HLA-typed donors. Among the approximately 420 genotyped donors, more than 70% belonged to the genetic ancestry cluster associated with self-reported Caucasian donors. The study aimed to test whether cataloging public T cell receptors could reveal signatures of past pathogen exposure. The study used immunosequencing to profile the T cell repertoires of about 670 subjects and linked those repertoires to cytomegalovirus serostatus. In addition to the first cohort of several hundred subjects, a separate validation cohort of approximately 120 different subjects was used. To predict cytomegalovirus infection status, the study combined high-throughput TCR immunosequencing, statistical association of individual TCRs with disease status, and machine learning. In a later analysis, previously published TCR beta repertoires from several hundred donors were re-analyzed and high-resolution HLA genotyping was added so that TCR occurrence patterns could be studied. Rather than drawing on any new phenotypic data, the later analysis identified candidate immune exposures from TCR beta sequences and the way those sequences occurred across donors. An earlier analysis of 500 to 650 of the donors applied high-throughput TCR beta sequencing to assess whether each TCR beta V gene segment acted as functional or pseudogenic. Donor age, sex, ethnicity and CMV serostatus were compiled alongside the repertoire data. A later genetic analysis used genome-wide SNP genotypes for about 55% of the 666 donors, treating that subset as a discovery cohort. All discovery cohort repertoires had been generated on a single sequencing platform. Class I and class II HLA loci were covered by the typing at four-digit resolution. Typing coverage differed by locus: A, B, C, DRB1 and DQB1 were typed in roughly 620-640 donors, DQA1 in approximately 520, DPA1 in around 600, and DPB1 in 400 to 480. A few DR-DQ haplotypes were treated as single units for association and clustering because of strong linkage in the cohort. Among about 370 genotyped donors of the cohort, an average of about 220,000 unique TCR beta nucleotide sequences was sequenced per donor, of which 15% to 20% were non-productive. Results and caveats for the whole study, not just this receptor: In vitro tests confirmed that a few of the cytomegalovirus-associated TCR beta chains recognize cytomegalovirus antigens. Because HLA typing was missing for some donors at each locus, association tests included only the typed subset. Broadly in line with IMGT annotations, most TCR beta V segments showed up in productive rearrangements about 87% or about 30% of the time in an earlier analysis of some 590 of the donors. The earlier analysis of about 600 of the donors excluded 15 to 20 rarely observed V segments, including chromosome 9 orphons, because counts were too low. In a later analysis, HLA-associated TCR beta chains showed more clonal expansion and lower generation probabilities than non-associated chains that were equally common. The classifier was reported to diagnose cytomegalovirus status with high specificity and sensitivity in both the original cohort and the validation cohort. The presence/absence analyses assumed that sequencing depth was roughly uniform across donors, and that assumption may not be true. In a later analysis, TCR association rates were found to vary across HLA loci, with the most associated TCRs seen for DRB1 alleles and the fewest for HLA-C alleles. According to a later analysis, parvovirus B19, influenza, CMV and Epstein-Barr virus appeared linked to several top co-occurrence clusters. The only immune exposure information available for the cohort was CMV serostatus. In the study, 150 to 200 TCR beta chains were listed as associated with cytomegalovirus. At a false discovery rate of 0.05, a later analysis linked 16,000 or so TCR beta sequences to specific HLA alleles. An association between a missense DCLRE1C variant and V-gene and J-gene trimming of TCR beta chains was found in a later genetic analysis and replicated in an independent cohort. The sequencing pipeline was judged likely to have produced a cluster of highly shared sequence variants as a technical artifact. In a later genetic analysis, fewer N-insertions in productive TCRs were reported among donors in an Asian-associated ancestry cluster than the roughly 700-donor mean. The cohort was sequenced for TCR beta chains only, and without alpha or paired-chain data the features that could be detected were limited. In a later analysis, most CMV-associated TCR beta chains were found to appear HLA-restricted, with HLA associations seemingly driven largely by CMV exposure. Linkage disequilibrium might explain the correlated functional status among segregating V segments, but an unknown experimental factor could not be excluded. It was suggested by the authors that the approach could potentially be generalized to other disease states and immunological phenotypes. A further reported finding was that TCR beta sequences accurately predicted the HLA-A and HLA-B alleles for most subjects in the first cohort. Strong co-occurrence of HLA alleles, especially DR and DQ, made assigning TCR associations to individual alleles difficult. Because the 87-base-pair reads could not distinguish some IMGT-functional V segments, including TRBV6-2 and TRBV6-3, those segments were excluded. While some public TCRs were present in many individuals, most TCR sequences turned up only very rarely across donors.

Library method: the immunoSEQ multiplex PCR assay. For the multiplex PCR, a mixture combining 60 forward primers for TCR Vbeta segments and 13 reverse primers for TCR Jbeta segments was used. The CDR3 region of rearranged TCR beta genes was amplified from genomic DNA with a multiplex PCR assay. On the Illumina HiSeq System, the amplified TCR beta libraries were sequenced as 87-base-pair reads. In the original analysis: A later analysis counted about 80 million unique TCR beta chains across the 550 to 750 repertoires, and about 10 million of these chains were shared by at least two donors. Raw reads were error-corrected and collapsed into unique sequences with a nearest-neighbor algorithm that merged closely related sequences to remove PCR and sequencing errors. To assign V, D and J gene segments, CDR3 sequences were aligned to IMGT reference sequences. Each retained sequence needed at least a six-nucleotide match to both a V gene segment and a J gene segment. Rearrangements were called productive when the CDR3 lacked stop codons and stayed in frame with V and J; all others were non-productive. CDR3 was defined according to IMGT convention as the region running from the second conserved V-encoded cysteine to the conserved J-encoded phenylalanine. Sequences without an unambiguous match to a single V gene segment were excluded from the earlier analysis of about 640 of the donors. An earlier analysis of a few hundred of the donors called V segments functional above 56.7% productive rearrangements and segregating when the between-donor standard deviation exceeded 5%. A statistical classification framework was built for diagnosing cytomegalovirus status from the catalog of TCR beta chain sequences. In a later analysis, V and J genes were assigned by comparing TCR nucleotide sequences against IMGT/GENE-DB human TR gene sequences. Using the TCRdist pipeline, a later analysis assigned CDR3 sequences along with most-parsimonious VDJ recombination scenarios. A later analysis defined each TCR beta chain by its CDR3 amino acid sequence plus V-gene family, and excluded reads lacking a unique V-gene family. In a later analysis, nearly 600 highly shared, low-generation-probability nucleotide sequences were removed to address suspected cross-contamination and a sequencing artifact. In a later analysis, a clonal expansion index for each public chain was calculated from normalized within-repertoire ranks of inferred template counts. In a later analysis, generation probabilities were computed using a VDJ recombination model fitted to out-of-frame rearrangements, and the results were checked against IGoR. In a later analysis, hypergeometric tests were used to score TCR-TCR, TCR-HLA and TCR-CMV co-occurrence, with a repertoire-size bias correction applied to TCR pairs. To estimate false discovery rates, a later analysis permuted the HLA or CMV assignments 20 times. In a later analysis, co-occurring TCRs were grouped using DBSCAN, and TCRdist sequence similarity was added for clustering within HLA-allele-positive subsets. Repertoires with fewer than 30,000 or more than 120,000 public chains, plus five repertoires with anomalous nucleotide sharing, were excluded from co-occurrence clustering. Imported from immuneACCESS, the table was reduced by TCRdb to in-frame sequences with V and J called. These copies leave out some clones; in studies compared against another copy, an unresolved V gene accounts for under half, and the cause of the remainder is not known. For V, J and clone size, that table is used; D and trimming come from the DNA. The sample table holds about 86,000 clones, of which about 76% were seen once. The ten largest clones add up to 14% to 15% of the sample.

The cysteine opens and the phenylalanine closes a CDR3 of 15 amino acids. Only CDR3 DNA is held: 45 bases, read in frame from base 1. Trimming removed 7 bases from V and 2 bases from J; the gene matches leave 5 bases unexplained. The CDR1 and CDR2 encoded by the germline V gene (reference sequence) are MNHEY and SMNVEV. Regarding this clone: It lacks a known antigen. Base-call qualities are not available, and no considerably larger clone is one nucleotide away.

The cohort consisted of 670 or so healthy bone marrow donors. At the time of sampling, every cohort member was nominally healthy, though immune exposures that went unrecorded were likely present. The donor tested CMV seropositive and was one of the 289 seropositive cohort members. Every donor gave a peripheral blood sample, and the peripheral blood mononuclear cells from that sample were used for TCR beta sequencing. The Qiagen DNeasy Blood Extraction Kit was used to extract genomic DNA from the blood cell samples. The source of this sequence is a woman aged 40 to 49 in good health and CMV-seropositive. The sequenced sample was PBMCs. Rearrangement joined TRBV27 to TRBJ2-1; 10 central bases correspond to TRBD1. The DNA sequence is as follows: TGTGCCAGCACCGCGACAGGGGGCCCCTACAATGAGCAGTTCTTC. Its coded protein is CASTATGGPYNEQFF.